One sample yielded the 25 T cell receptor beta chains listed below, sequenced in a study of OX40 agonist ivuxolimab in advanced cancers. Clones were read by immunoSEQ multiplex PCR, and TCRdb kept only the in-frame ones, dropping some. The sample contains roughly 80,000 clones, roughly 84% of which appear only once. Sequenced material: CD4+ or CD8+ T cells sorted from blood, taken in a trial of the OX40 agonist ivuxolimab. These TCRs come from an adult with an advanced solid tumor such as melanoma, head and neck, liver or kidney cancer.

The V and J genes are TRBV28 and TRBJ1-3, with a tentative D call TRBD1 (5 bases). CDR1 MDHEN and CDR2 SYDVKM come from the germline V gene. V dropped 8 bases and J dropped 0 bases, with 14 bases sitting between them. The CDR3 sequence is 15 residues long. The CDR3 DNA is TGTGCCAGCGGGGGGATTCCGACCTCTGGAAACACCATATATTTT. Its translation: CASGGIPTSGNTIYF. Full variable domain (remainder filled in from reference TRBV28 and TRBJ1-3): DVKVTQSSRYLVKRTGEKVFLECVQDMDHENMFWYRQDPGLGLRLIYFSYDVKMKEKGDIPEGYSVSREKKERFSLILESASTNQTSMYLCASGGIPTSGNTIYFGEGSWLTVV.

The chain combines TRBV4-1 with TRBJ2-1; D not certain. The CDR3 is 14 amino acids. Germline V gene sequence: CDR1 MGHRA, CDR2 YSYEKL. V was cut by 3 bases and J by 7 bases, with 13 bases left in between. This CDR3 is CASSHSKGRNEQFF. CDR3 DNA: TGCGCCAGCAGCCACTCCAAGGGCAGGAATGAGCAGTTCTTC.

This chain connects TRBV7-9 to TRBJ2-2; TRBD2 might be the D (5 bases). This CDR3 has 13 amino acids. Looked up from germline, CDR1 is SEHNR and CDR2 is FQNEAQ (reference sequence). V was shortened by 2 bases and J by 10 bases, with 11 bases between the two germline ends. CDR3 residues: CASSLWPSLELFF. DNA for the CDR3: TGTGCCAGCAGCTTATGGCCTAGCTTGGAGCTGTTTTTT.

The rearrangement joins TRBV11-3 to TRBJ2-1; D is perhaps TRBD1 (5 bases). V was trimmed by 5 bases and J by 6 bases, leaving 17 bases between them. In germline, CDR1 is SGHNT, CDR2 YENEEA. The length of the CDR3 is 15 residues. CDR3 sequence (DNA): TGTGCCAGCAGCCGTAATTTCGGACACATCAATGAGCAGTTCTTC. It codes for CASSRNFGHINEQFF.

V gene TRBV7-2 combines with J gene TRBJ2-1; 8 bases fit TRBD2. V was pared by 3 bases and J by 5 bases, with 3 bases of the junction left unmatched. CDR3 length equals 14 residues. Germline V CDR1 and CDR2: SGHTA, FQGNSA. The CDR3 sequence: CASSLSGSNNEQFF. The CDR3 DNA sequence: TGTGCCAGCAGCTTGAGCGGGAGCAACAATGAGCAGTTCTTC. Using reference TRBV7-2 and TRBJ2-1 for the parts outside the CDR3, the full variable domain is GAGVSQSPSNKVTEKGKDVELRCDPISGHTALYWYRQSLGQGLEFLIYFQGNSAPDKSGLPSDRFSAERTGGSVSTLTIQRTQQEDSAVYLCASSLSGSNNEQFFGPGTRLTVL.

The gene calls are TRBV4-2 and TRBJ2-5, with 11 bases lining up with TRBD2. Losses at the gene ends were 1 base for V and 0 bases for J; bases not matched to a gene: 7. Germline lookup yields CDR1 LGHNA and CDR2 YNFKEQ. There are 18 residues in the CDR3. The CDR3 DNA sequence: TGTGCCAGCAGCCAAGGAGCTAGCGGGGGGACGTACCAAGAGACCCAGTACTTC. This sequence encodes CASSQGASGGTYQETQYF.

CDR3 DNA: TGTGCCAGCGGAGGGTACACAGATACGCAGTATTTT. Amino acid sequence: CASGGYTDTQYF. The rearrangement uses TRBV6-5 and TRBJ2-3; D possibly corresponds to TRBD2 (6 bases). Trimming cost V 8 bases and J 2 bases, with 8 bases left between them. Germline values: CDR1 MNHEY, CDR2 SVGAGI. This CDR3 is built from 12 residues.

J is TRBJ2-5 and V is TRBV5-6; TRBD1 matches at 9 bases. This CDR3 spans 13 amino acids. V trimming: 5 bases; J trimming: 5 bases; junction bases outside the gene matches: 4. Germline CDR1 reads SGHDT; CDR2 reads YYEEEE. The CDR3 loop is CASSWTGAETQYF. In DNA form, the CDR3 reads TGTGCCAGCAGTTGGACAGGGGCGGAGACCCAGTACTTC.

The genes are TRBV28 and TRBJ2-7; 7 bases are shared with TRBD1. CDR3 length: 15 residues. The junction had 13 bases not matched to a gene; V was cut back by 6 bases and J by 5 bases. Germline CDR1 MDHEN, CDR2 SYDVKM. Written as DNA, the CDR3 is TGTGCCAGCAGATCCGGGACAGCCTGGTTTCACGAGCAGTACGTC. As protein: CASRSGTAWFHEQYV.

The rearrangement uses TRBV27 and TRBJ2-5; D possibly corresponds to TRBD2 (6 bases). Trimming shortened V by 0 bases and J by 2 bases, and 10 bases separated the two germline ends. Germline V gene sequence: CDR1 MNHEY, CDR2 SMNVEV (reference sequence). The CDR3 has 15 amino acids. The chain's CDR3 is CASSLSWGVQETQYF. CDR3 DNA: TGTGCCAGCAGTTTATCCTGGGGGGTACAAGAGACCCAGTACTTC.

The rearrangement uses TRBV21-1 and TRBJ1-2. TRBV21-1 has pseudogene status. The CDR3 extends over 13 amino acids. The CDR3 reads CASSKDGGSGYTF. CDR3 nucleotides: TGTGCCAGCAGTAAAGACGGGGGCAGTGGCTACACCTTC.

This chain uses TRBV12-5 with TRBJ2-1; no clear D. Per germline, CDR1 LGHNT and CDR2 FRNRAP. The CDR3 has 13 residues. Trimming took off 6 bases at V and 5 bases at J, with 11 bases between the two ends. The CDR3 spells CASGPGSHNEQFF. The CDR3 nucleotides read TGTGCTAGTGGCCCCGGGTCCCACAATGAGCAGTTCTTC.

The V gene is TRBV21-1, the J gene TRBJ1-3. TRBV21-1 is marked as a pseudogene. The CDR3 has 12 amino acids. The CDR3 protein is CASSTDGNTIYF. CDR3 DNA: TGTGCCAGCAGCACCGATGGAAACACCATATATTTT.

The CDR3 DNA follows: TGTGCCAGCAGCATCCTGCAGGGAGGCGGCGTCCTGACTTTC. Its protein is CASSILQGGGVLTF. This sequence joins TRBV9 and TRBJ2-6; D may be TRBD2 (6 bases). The CDR3 extends over 14 amino acids. Germline CDR1 reads SGDLS; CDR2 reads YYNGEE. The ends were cut back, 4 bases at V and 12 bases at J, with 17 bases in the middle.

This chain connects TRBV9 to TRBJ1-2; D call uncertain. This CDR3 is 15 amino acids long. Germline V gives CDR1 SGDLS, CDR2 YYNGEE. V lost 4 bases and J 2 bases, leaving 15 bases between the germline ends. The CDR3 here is CASSPGISLNYGYTF. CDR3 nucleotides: TGTGCCAGCAGCCCCGGAATCTCTTTAAACTATGGCTACACCTTC.

For the CDR3, the DNA is TGTGCCAGCAGGGGCCTCTCTGGAAACACCATATATTTT. Translated: CASRGLSGNTIYF. The chain links TRBV6-4 to TRBJ1-3; D is unresolved. V was pared by 6 bases and J by 0 bases, with 6 bases between. The V gene's germline CDR1 is MRHNA and CDR2 SNTAGT. The CDR3 is 13 amino acids.

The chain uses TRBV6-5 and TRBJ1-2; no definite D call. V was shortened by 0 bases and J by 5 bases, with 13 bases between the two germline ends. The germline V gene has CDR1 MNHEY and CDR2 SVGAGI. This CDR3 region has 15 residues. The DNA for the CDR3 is TGTGCCAGCAGTTACTCTACTCAAGGAGGATATGGCTACACCTTC. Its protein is CASSYSTQGGYGYTF.

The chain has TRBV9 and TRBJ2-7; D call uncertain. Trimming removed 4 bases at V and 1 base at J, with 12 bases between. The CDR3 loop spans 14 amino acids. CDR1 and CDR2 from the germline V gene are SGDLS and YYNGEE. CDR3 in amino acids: CASSPTTNSYEQYF. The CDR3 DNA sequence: TGTGCCAGCAGCCCAACTACGAATTCCTACGAGCAGTACTTC.

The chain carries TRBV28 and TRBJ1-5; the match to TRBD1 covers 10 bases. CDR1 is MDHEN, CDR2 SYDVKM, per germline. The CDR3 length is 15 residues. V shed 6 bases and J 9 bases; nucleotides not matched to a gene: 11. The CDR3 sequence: CASSTTGGLFAPQHF. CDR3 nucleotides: TGTGCCAGCAGCACGACAGGGGGCTTATTCGCGCCCCAGCATTTT.

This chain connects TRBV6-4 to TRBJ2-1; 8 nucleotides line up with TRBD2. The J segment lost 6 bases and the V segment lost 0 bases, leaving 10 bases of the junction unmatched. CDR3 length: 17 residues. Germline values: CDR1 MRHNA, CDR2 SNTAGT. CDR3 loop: CASSDSERGGRINEQFF. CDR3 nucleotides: TGTGCCAGCAGTGACTCCGAACGGGGGGGCCGGATCAATGAGCAGTTCTTC.

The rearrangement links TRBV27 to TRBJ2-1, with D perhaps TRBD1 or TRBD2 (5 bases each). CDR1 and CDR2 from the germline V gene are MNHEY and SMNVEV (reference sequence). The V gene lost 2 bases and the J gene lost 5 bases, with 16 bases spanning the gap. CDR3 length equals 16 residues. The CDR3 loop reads CASSLDIVGTHNEQFF. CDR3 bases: TGTGCCAGCAGTTTAGACATTGTGGGGACCCACAATGAGCAGTTCTTC.

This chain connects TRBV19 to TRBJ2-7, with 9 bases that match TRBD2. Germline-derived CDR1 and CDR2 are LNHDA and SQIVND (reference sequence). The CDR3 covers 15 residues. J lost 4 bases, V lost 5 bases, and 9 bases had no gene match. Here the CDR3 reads CASSFKVAGDYEQYF. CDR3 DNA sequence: TGTGCCAGTAGTTTCAAGGTAGCGGGAGATTACGAGCAGTACTTC.

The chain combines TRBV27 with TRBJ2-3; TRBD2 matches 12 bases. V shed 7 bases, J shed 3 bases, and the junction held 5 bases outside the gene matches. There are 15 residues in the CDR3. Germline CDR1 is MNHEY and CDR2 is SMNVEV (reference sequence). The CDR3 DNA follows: TGTGCCAGCACACCTAGCGGGGGGGGGACAGATACGCAGTATTTT. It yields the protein CASTPSGGGTDTQYF.

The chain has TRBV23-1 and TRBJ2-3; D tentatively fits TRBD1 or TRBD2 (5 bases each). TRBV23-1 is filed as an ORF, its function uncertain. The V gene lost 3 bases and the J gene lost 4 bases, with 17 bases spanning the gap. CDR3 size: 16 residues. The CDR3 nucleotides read TGCGCCAGCAGTCACCTTCCGGGACGGATCTCAGATACGCAGTATTTT. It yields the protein CASSHLPGRISDTQYF.

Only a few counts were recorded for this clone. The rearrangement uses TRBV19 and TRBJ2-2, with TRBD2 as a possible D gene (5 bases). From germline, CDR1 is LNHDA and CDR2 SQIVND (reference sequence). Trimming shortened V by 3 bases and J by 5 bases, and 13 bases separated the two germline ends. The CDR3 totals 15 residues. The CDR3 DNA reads TGTGCCAGTAGTATGCCCCTAGCAGGAACCGGGGAGCTGTTTTTT. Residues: CASSMPLAGTGELFF. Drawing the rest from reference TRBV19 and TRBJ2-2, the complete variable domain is DGGITQSPKYLFRKEGQNVTLSCEQNLNHDAMYWYRQDPGQGLRLIYYSQIVNDFQKGDIAEGYSVSREKKESFPLTVTSAQKNPTAFYLCASSMPLAGTGELFFGEGSRLTVL.